Reported below is one TCR beta chain. Its matching antigen is unknown. This may arise from a read error, as a much more abundant clone is one base away. A sample-barcoded 5' primer and a J-beta primer mix were used in a second PCR of roughly 7 to 11 cycles. TCRdb processed the 5' RACE reads anew with MiXCR; each CDR3 protein has one entry. The sample contains around 900,000 distinct CDR3 sequences, about 30% of which appear only once. CDR3 size: 14 residues. Germline V gene data show CDR1 as MNHNY and CDR2 as SVGAGI (reference sequence). Caucasian, healthy and from Russia, the donors were aged between about 6 and 90. Extraction yielded at least 6 micrograms of total RNA per sample. This entry comes from a study of blood T cells in healthy people across ages. Regarding the study as a whole: Because sorting was not performed, PBMCs prevented conclusive naive versus antigen-experienced comparison. Percentage of naive T cells showed a strong correlation with TCR beta diversity.

This rearrangement joins TRBV6-6 to TRBJ2-1; 9 bases line up with TRBD1. The material sequenced was blood. The clonotype was recovered from a woman older than 75 in good health. The CDR3 DNA reads as TGTGCCAGCAGTTATAAGACAGGGGGAAATGCGCAGTTCTTC. Protein sequence: CASSYKTGGNAQFF.